The T cell receptor (beta chain) described here comes from a study of T cell repertoires in cytomegalovirus infection. TCRdb passed the reads through MiXCR, listing each CDR3 protein once. The repertoire consists of under 300,000 distinct CDR3 sequences, with about 17% occurring once and the leading ten covering about half. CDR1 and CDR2 (germline): MNHNS, SASEGT. The CDR3 has 15 amino acids. In regard to this clonotype: Just one base apart from a much larger clone, this may be a read error.

The material sequenced was CD8+ T cells from PBMCs. The receptor's source is a human donor in good health (CMV status not recorded). Some clones in this sample may be carry-over from other donors' samples. This sequence joins TRBV6-1 and TRBJ2-7; unclear D gene. The CDR3 nucleotides read TGTGCCAACAGTCCCGGCATTGGCCAAGCCTACGAGCAGTACTTC. Its translation is CANSPGIGQAYEQYF.